The source of this T cell receptor (beta chain) is a study of beta chain features in type 1 diabetes. Heparinised blood was drawn once per donor, averaging around 120 mL. General study results and limits: Naive, central memory and Treg TCRB repertoires seemed to resemble each other more closely in patients than they did in healthy donors.

Deletions cut 0 bases from V and 5 bases from J, with 5 bases between. Germline V lookup: CDR1 SGHKS, CDR2 YYEKEE (reference sequence). This CDR3 is built from 12 residues. This clone was seen more than once but under ten times. Its cognate antigen is unknown. Isolated RNA was reverse transcribed in full, so expressed TCRB transcripts were sequenced. Measured with immunoSEQ multiplex PCR; TCRdb has only the in-frame clones, and not every one. The repertoire holds nearly 350,000 clones, with less than 9.5% as singletons. This sequence was found in a woman under 30 in good health. The sequenced material came from central memory CD4+ T cells from blood. The rearrangement uses TRBV5-5 and TRBJ2-5; no definite D call. The CDR3 nucleotides read TGTGCCAGCAGCTTGGTTCTGGAGACCCAGTACTTC. It encodes CASSLVLETQYF.